The 2 T cell receptor beta chains below all came from one sample that was sequenced in a study of control samples from healthy donors and cancer patients. Data came from immunoSEQ multiplex PCR; TCRdb stores just in-frame clones and leaves some out. Of roughly 150,000 clones in the sample, 88% were seen once. The specimen sequenced was blood. Source of these receptors: a young man in good health.

This chain connects TRBV28 to TRBJ2-7; 9 bases fit TRBD1. The CDR3 length is 15 residues. Germline lookup yields CDR1 MDHEN and CDR2 SYDVKM. V shed 4 bases, J shed 3 bases, and the junction held 7 bases outside the gene matches. The CDR3 sequence: CASSSIRTGDYEQYF. CDR3 DNA: TGTGCCAGCAGTTCGATTCGGACAGGGGACTACGAGCAGTACTTC. The full variable domain, rest sourced from reference TRBV28 and TRBJ2-7, is DVKVTQSSRYLVKRTGEKVFLECVQDMDHENMFWYRQDPGLGLRLIYFSYDVKMKEKGDIPEGYSVSREKKERFSLILESASTNQTSMYLCASSSIRTGDYEQYFGPGTRLTVT.

The chain employs TRBV6-5 and TRBJ1-2; perhaps TRBD1 as D (6 bases). There are 14 residues in the CDR3. Trimming shortened V by 6 bases and J by 6 bases, and 17 bases separated the two germline ends. Germline V CDR1 and CDR2: MNHEY, SVGAGI. CDR3 sequence: CASSLTGVRDGYTF. For the CDR3, the DNA is TGTGCCAGCAGCCTGACAGGCGTCCGGGATGGCTACACCTTC.